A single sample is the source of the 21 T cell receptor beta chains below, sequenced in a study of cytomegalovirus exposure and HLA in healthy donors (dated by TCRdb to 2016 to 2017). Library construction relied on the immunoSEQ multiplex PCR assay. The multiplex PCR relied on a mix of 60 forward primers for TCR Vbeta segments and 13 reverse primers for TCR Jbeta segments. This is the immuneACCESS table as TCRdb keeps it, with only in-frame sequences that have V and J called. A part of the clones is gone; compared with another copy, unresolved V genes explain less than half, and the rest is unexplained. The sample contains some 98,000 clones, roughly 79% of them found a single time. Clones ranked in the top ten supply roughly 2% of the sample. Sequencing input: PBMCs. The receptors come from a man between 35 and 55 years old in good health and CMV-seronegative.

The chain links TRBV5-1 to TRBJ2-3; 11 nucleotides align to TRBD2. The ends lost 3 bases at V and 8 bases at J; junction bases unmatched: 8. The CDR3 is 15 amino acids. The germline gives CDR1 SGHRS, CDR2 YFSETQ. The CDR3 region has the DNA TGCGCCAGCAGCTCCGATGGGCTAGCGGGAGGTACGCAGTATTTT. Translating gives CASSSDGLAGGTQYF.

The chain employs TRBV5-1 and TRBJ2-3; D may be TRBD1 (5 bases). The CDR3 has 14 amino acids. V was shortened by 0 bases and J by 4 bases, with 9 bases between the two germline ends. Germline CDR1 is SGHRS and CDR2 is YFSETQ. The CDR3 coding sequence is TGCGCCAGCAGCTTGGAGGGGATTTCAGATACGCAGTATTTT. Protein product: CASSLEGISDTQYF.

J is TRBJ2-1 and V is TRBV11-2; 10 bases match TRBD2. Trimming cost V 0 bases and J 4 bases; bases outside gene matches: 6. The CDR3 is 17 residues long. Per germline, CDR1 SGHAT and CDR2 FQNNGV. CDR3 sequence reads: CASSLDDPSGSYNEQFF. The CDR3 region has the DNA TGTGCCAGCAGCTTAGATGACCCTAGCGGGAGTTACAATGAGCAGTTCTTC.

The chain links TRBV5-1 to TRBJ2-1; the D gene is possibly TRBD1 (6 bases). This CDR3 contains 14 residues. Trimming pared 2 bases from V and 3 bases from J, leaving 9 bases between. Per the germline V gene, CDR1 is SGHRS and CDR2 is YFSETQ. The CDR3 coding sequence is TGCGCCAGCAGCTTTGGGGGCCTCTACAATGAGCAGTTCTTC. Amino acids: CASSFGGLYNEQFF. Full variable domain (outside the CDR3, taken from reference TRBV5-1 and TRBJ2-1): KAGVTQTPRYLIKTRGQQVTLSCSPISGHRSVSWYQQTPGQGLQFLFEYFSETQRNKGNFPGRFSGRQFSNSRSEMNVSTLELGDSALYLCASSFGGLYNEQFFGPGTRLTVL.

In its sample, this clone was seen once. The CDR3 DNA reads TGTGCCAGCAGTGAAGTTTACAATCAGCCCCAGCATTTT. Its protein product is CASSEVYNQPQHF. This chain uses TRBV2 with TRBJ1-5; no clear D. Germline values: CDR1 SNHLY, CDR2 FYNNEI. This CDR3 contains 13 residues. V was pared by 1 base and J by 3 bases, with 4 bases between.

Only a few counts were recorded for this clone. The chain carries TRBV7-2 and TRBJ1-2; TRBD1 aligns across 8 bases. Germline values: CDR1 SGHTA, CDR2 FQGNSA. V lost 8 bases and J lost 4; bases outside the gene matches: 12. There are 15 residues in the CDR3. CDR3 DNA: TGTGCCAGCGCCCGAAGAACCGGGACAGGCTATGGCTACACCTTC. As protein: CASARRTGTGYGYTF.

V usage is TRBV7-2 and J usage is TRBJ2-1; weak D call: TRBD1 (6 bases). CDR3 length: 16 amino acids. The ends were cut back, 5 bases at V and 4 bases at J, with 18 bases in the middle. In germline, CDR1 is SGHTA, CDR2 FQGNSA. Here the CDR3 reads CASSRNREIKYNEQFF. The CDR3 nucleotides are TGTGCCAGCAGCCGGAACAGGGAAATAAAGTACAATGAGCAGTTCTTC.

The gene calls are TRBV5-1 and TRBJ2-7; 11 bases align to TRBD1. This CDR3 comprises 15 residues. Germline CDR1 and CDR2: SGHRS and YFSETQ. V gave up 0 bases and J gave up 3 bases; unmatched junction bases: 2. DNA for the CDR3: TGCGCCAGCAGCTTGGGGGACAGGGGGGGCTACGAGCAGTACTTC. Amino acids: CASSLGDRGGYEQYF.

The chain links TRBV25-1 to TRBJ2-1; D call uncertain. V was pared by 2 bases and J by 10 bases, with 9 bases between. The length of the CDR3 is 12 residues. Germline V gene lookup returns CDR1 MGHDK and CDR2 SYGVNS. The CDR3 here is CASSERSREQFF. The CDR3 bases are TGTGCCAGCAGTGAAAGGAGTCGGGAGCAGTTCTTC. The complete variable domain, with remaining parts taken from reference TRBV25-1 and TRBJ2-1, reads EADIYQTPRYLVIGTGKKITLECSQTMGHDKMYWYQQDPGMELHLIHYSYGVNSTEKGDLSSESTVSRIRTEHFPLTLESARPSHTSQYLCASSERSREQFFGPGTRLTVL.

CDR3 DNA: TGTGCCAGCAGCCGGACCCGGGACAGGGGGCCTCGTGGCTACACCTTC. It translates to CASSRTRDRGPRGYTF. The V gene is TRBV7-8, the J gene TRBJ1-2; 12 nucleotides match TRBD1. Germline CDR1 SGHVS, CDR2 FQNEAQ. The trim removed 5 bases at V and 7 bases at J, leaving 11 bases unmatched. The CDR3 is 16 residues long.

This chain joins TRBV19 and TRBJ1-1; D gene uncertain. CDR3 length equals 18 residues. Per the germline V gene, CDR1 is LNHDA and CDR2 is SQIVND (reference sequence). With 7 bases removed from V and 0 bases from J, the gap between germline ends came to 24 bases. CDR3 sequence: CASTIRFWRMRMNTEAFF. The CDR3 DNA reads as TGTGCCAGTACTATTAGGTTTTGGCGTATGAGGATGAACACTGAAGCTTTCTTT.

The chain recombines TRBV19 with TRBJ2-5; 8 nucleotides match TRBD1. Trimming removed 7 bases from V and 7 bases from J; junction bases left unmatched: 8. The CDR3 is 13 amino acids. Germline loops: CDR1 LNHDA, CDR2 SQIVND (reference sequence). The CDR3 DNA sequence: TGTGCCAGTAACGACAGGGGCTCGGGGACCCAGTACTTC. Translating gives CASNDRGSGTQYF.

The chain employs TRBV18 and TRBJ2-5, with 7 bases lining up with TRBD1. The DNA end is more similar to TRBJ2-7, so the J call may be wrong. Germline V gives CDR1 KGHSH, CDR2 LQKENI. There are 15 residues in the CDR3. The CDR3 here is CASSPPGGAGYEQYF. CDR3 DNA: TGTGCCAGCTCACCACCAGGGGGCGCAGGTTACGAGCAGTACTTC.

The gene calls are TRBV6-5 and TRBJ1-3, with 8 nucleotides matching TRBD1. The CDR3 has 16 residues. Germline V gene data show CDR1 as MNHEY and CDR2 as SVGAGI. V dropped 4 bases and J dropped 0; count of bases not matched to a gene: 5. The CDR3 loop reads CASSSGTGNSGNTIYF. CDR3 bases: TGTGCCAGCAGTTCCGGGACAGGCAACTCTGGAAACACCATATATTTT.

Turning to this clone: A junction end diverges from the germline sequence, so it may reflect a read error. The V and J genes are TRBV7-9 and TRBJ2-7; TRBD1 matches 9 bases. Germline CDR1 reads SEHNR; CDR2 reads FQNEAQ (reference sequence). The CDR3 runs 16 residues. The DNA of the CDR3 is TGTTCCAGCAGCAACCCCCGGGACAGGGCTGGCCACGAGCAGTACTTC. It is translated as CSSSNPRDRAGHEQYF.

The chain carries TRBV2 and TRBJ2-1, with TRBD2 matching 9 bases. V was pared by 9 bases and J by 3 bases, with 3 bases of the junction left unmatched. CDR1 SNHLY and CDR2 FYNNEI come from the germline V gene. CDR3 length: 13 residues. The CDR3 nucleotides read TGTGCCAGTCTAGCGGGGAGCTACAATGAGCAGTTCTTC. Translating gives CASLAGSYNEQFF.

CDR3 sequence reads: CASRGQVTEAFF. The DNA for the CDR3 is TGTGCCAGCAGAGGACAGGTCACTGAAGCTTTCTTT. The V and J genes are TRBV28 and TRBJ1-1, with 7 nucleotides matching TRBD1. V dropped 6 bases and J dropped 4; count of bases not matched to a gene: 2. There are 12 residues in the CDR3. From germline, CDR1 is MDHEN and CDR2 SYDVKM. Complete variable domain (other parts from reference TRBV28 and TRBJ1-1): DVKVTQSSRYLVKRTGEKVFLECVQDMDHENMFWYRQDPGLGLRLIYFSYDVKMKEKGDIPEGYSVSREKKERFSLILESASTNQTSMYLCASRGQVTEAFFGQGTRLTVV.

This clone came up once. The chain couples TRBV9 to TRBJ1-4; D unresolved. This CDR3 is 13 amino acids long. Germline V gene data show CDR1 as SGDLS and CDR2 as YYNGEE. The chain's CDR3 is CASGGWSNEKLFF. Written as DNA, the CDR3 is TGTGCATCCGGAGGCTGGTCTAATGAAAAACTGTTTTTT.

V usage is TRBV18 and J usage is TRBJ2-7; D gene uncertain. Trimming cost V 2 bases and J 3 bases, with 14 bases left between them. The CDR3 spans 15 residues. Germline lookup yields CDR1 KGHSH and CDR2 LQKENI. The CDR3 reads CASSPGSQSRYEQYF. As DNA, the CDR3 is TGTGCCAGCTCACCAGGTTCGCAGTCCCGCTACGAGCAGTACTTC. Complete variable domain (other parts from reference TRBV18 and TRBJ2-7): NAGVMQNPRHLVRRRGQEARLRCSPMKGHSHVYWYRQLPEEGLKFMVYLQKENIIDESGMPKERFSAEFPKEGPSILRIQQVVRGDSAAYFCASSPGSQSRYEQYFGPGTRLTVT.

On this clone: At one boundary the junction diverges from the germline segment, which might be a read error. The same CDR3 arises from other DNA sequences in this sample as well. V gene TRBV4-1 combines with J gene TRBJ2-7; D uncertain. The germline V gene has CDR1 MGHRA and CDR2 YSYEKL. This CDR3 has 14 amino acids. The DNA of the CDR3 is TGCGCCAGCAGTCAAGCCCTGGTCAGAGGCGAGCAGTACTTC. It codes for CASSQALVRGEQYF.

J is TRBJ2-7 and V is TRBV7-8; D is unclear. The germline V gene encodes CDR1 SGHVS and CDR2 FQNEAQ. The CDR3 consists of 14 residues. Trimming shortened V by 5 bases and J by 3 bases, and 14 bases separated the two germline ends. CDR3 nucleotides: TGTGCCAGCAGCCGTTCGGAGACCGACTACGAGCAGTACTTC. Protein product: CASSRSETDYEQYF. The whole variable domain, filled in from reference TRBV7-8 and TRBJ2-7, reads GAGVSQSPRYKVAKRGQDVALRCDPISGHVSLFWYQQALGQGPEFLTYFQNEAQLDKSGLPSDRFFAERPEGSVSTLKIQRTQQEDSAVYLCASSRSETDYEQYFGPGTRLTVT.